This is a list of T cell receptor beta chains from one sample in a study of T cells in localized non-small cell lung cancer. Clones were sequenced by immunoSEQ multiplex PCR, and TCRdb holds only the in-frame ones, with some missing. The sample shows 2,000 to 2,500 clones, more than 30% of them seen only once. The specimen comprised lung tumor tissue, sampled before any cancer treatment. These receptors came from a man between 40 and 69 years old with stage I lung adenocarcinoma. Each CDR3 is given with its conserved first and last residue. Each record gives: V gene, clone size, J gene, D gene, CDR3 DNA, CDR3 protein. A D gene is named only where the DNA matches it firmly. A clone size is listed for some rows: how often the clone was seen (once, few, many), or a class if it is expanded.

TRBV9	few	TRBJ2-1	TRBD2	TGTGCCAGCAGCGTACCGGGACTAGCGGGGAATGAGCAGTTCTTC	CASSVPGLAGNEQFF
TRBV25-1	few	TRBJ1-1	TRBD1	TGTGCCAGCAGTGAGGCCCGGGACAGAGGCGCTGAAGCTTTCTTT	CASSEARDRGAEAFF
TRBV6-8	NA	TRBJ1-1	TRBD1	TGTGCCAGCAGTTGGACAGGGGTGGTGAACACTGAAGCTTTCTTT	CASSWTGVVNTEAFF
TRBV28	NA	TRBJ2-7	TRBD1	TGTGCCAGCAGTTTACTCACAGGGGGTTCCTACGAGCAGTACTTC	CASSLLTGGSYEQYF
TRBV11-3	medium-sized	TRBJ2-5	TRBD2	TGTGCCAGCAGCCTGCTGGGACTAGCGTCGAGGCCAGAGACCCAGTACTTC	CASSLLGLASRPETQYF
TRBV19	NA	TRBJ1-2	NA	TGTGCCAGTAGTGGTAAAGTGGGAGGCTACACCTTC	CASSGKVGGYTF
TRBV30	NA	TRBJ1-4	TRBD1	TGTGCCTGGACTCAGAGGGACAGCAGGGAAAAACTGTTTTTT	CAWTQRDSREKLFF
TRBV6-8	NA	TRBJ2-2	TRBD2	TGTGCCAGCAGGCGGAGCGGACTAGCGGACACCGGGGAGCTGTTTTTT	CASRRSGLADTGELFF
TRBV28	once	TRBJ1-5	NA	TGTGCCAGCAGTTTATTTAGGGAAGGTTGGCAGCCCCAGCATTTT	CASSLFREGWQPQHF
TRBV11-3	NA	TRBJ2-3	TRBD1	TGTGCCAGCAGCCCTAGGACAGGGCGGGATACGCAGTATTTT	CASSPRTGRDTQYF
TRBV30	NA	TRBJ1-5	NA	TGTGCCTGGAGTCGGGGGTGGAATCAGCCCCAGCATTTT	CAWSRGWNQPQHF
TRBV19	NA	TRBJ2-2	TRBD2	TGTGCCAGTAGATACGGGGGGGCTAACACCGGGGAGCTGTTTTTT	CASRYGGANTGELFF
TRBV19	large	TRBJ1-1	NA	TGTGCCAGTAGTCATGGCAGCACTGAAGCTTTCTTT	CASSHGSTEAFF
TRBV19	NA	TRBJ2-1	NA	TGTGCCGTAGTAACCTACAATGAGCAGTTCTTC	CAVVTYNEQFF
TRBV9	few	TRBJ2-7	TRBD1	TGTGCCAGCAGCCCCGGGACAGGGTTCGACGAGCAGTACTTC	CASSPGTGFDEQYF
TRBV28	few	TRBJ1-3	NA	TGTGCCAGCAGTTTGTCTACTTTCACCGCCTCTGGAAACACCATATATTTT	CASSLSTFTASGNTIYF
TRBV29-1	NA	TRBJ2-6	NA	TGCAGCGCCCAGGCTGGGGCCAACGTCCTGACTTTC	CSAQAGANVLTF
TRBV11-3	medium-sized	TRBJ2-7	NA	TGTGCCAGCAGCCCTGAAGGGGGTTTCTACGAGCAGTACTTC	CASSPEGGFYEQYF
TRBV18	NA	TRBJ1-4	TRBD1	TGTGCCAGCTCACTGGGACAGGGAGAAAAACTGTTTTTT	CASSLGQGEKLFF
TRBV15	NA	TRBJ1-5	NA	TGTGCCACCAGCAGAGGTGACAGGAATCAGCCCCAGCATTTT	CATSRGDRNQPQHF
TRBV29-1	NA	TRBJ1-2	NA	TGCAGCGTGAACCCCCGCGGGGCAGGTACCACTCATGGCTACACCTTC	CSVNPRGAGTTHGYTF
TRBV11-3	medium-sized	TRBJ2-3	TRBD2	TGTGCCAGCAGCCCATGGCCTAGCGGGAGGGCCGGGGATACGCAGTATTTT	CASSPWPSGRAGDTQYF
TRBV4-1	few	TRBJ1-2	NA	TGCGCCAGCCCCCAGCCCGTTTATGGCTACACCTTC	CASPQPVYGYTF
TRBV19	once	TRBJ1-2	NA	TGTGCCAGTAGTTCGTCCGGGACGATCTATGGCTACACCTTC	CASSSSGTIYGYTF
TRBV4-1	NA	TRBJ2-3	TRBD1	TGCGCCAGCAGTGGGGACAGGGCATCAGATACGCAGTATTTT	CASSGDRASDTQYF
TRBV23-1	large	TRBJ2-1	NA	TGCGCCAGCAGCCAAGATTACGAGGCAGACCAATCCTACAATGAGCAGTTCTTC	CASSQDYEADQSYNEQFF
TRBV11-3	few	TRBJ2-5	NA	TGTGCCAGCAGCGGGGGACTTCCCGATGCCCAAGAGACCCAGTACTTC	CASSGGLPDAQETQYF
TRBV11-3	NA	TRBJ1-4	NA	TGTGCCAGCAGCTTAATACAGGAGAATGAAAAACTGTTTTTT	CASSLIQENEKLFF
TRBV11-3	few	TRBJ1-2	NA	TGTGCCAGCAGCCCAACGAGAGGGGGGGCTAACTATGGCTACACCTTC	CASSPTRGGANYGYTF
TRBV28	NA	TRBJ1-1	TRBD1	TGTGCCAGCAGTTTATGGCCACCGTTTCCGGGACAGGTAAACACTGAAGCTTTCTTT	CASSLWPPFPGQVNTEAFF
TRBV11-3	medium-sized	TRBJ2-1	NA	TGTGCCAGCAGCTTAGGGGGGGCCTTCTTCAATGAGCAGTTCTTC	CASSLGGAFFNEQFF
TRBV28	NA	TRBJ1-2	TRBD1	TGTGCCAGCCTACGACAGGGAATGCCTTCGGGCTACACCTTC	CASLRQGMPSGYTF
TRBV19	few	TRBJ2-3	NA	TGTGCCAGAATCCCTAGGGCAGATACGCAGTATTTT	CARIPRADTQYF
TRBV28	NA	TRBJ1-3	TRBD1	TGTGCCAGCATAAGACAGGGGGAAAGGAACACCATATATTTT	CASIRQGERNTIYF
TRBV30	NA	TRBJ2-3	NA	TGTGCCTGGAGGTTTTCGGCTGTAAATACGCAGTATTTT	CAWRFSAVNTQYF
TRBV16	NA	TRBJ2-5	NA	TGTGCCAGCAGCCAATCACGGGGAATGGGAGAGACCCAGTACTTC	CASSQSRGMGETQYF
TRBV4-1	few	TRBJ2-2	NA	TGCGCCAGCAGCCAAGATCGGGGCGGGAGTGGAACGGGGGCTCGGGAGCTGTTTTTT	CASSQDRGGSGTGARELFF
TRBV1	few	TRBJ1-5	NA	TGCGCCAGCAGCCAAGATTCGGAATGGAGCAATCAGCCCCAGCATTTT	CASSQDSEWSNQPQHF
TRBV23-1	NA	TRBJ1-2	NA	TGCGCCAGCAGTCAATCGCTCGTGGCAGGGGATTGGAACTATGGCTACACCTTC	CASSQSLVAGDWNYGYTF
TRBV18	NA	TRBJ2-1	NA	TGTGCCAGCTCACCACCGGTCCGGGATGGGACCTACAATGAGCAGTTCTTC	CASSPPVRDGTYNEQFF
TRBV11-3	few	TRBJ1-2	NA	TGTGCCAGCAGCGCCCGACAGAGTTCGGCGTATGGCTACACCTTC	CASSARQSSAYGYTF